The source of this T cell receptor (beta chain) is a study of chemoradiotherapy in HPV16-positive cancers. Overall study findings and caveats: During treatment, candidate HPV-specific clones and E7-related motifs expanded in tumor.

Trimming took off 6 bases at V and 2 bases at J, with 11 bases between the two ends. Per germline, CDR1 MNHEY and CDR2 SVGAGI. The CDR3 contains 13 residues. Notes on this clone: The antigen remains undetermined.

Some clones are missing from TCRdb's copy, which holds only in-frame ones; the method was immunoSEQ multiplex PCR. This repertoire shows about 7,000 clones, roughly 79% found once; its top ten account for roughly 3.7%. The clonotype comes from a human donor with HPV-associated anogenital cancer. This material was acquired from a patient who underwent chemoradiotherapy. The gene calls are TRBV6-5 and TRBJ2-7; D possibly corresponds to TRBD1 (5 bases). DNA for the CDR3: TGTGCCAGCAGAGGGGTACGGACCTACGAGCAGTACTTC. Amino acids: CASRGVRTYEQYF.